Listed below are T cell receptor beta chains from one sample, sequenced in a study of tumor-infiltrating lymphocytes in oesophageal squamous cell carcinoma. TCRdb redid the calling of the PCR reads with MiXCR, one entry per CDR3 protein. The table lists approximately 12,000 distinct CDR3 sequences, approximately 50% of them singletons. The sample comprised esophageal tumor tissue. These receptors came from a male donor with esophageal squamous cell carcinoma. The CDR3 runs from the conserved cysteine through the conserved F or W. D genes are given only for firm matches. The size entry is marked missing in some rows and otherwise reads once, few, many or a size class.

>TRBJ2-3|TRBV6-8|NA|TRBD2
TGTGCCAGCAGTTACTGGGCTAGCGGGGGGTTCACAGATACGCAGTATTTT
CASSYWASGGFTDTQYF
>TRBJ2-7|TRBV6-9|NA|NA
TGTGCCAGCAGTTGGCTGGGGGGAACCTACGAGCAGTACTTC
CASSWLGGTYEQYF
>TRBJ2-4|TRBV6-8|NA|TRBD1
TGTGCCAGCAGTTACGGGACAGGGGGCTTCGGGGGTCTAATGATTTTC
CASSYGTGGFGGLMIF
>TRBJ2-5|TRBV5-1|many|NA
TGCGCCAGCAGCCCGGAGGGAGGGGGCGGTGAGACCCAGTACTTC
CASSPEGGGGETQYF
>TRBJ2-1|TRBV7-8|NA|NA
TGTGCCAGCAGCCCGCGGGCTAGCGACCAAATCAATGAGCAGTTCTTC
CASSPRASDQINEQFF
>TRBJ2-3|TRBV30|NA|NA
TGTGCCTGGAGTAGGAGGCGGGGAGGAGATACGCAGTATTTT
CAWSRRRGGDTQYF
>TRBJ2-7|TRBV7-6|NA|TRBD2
TGTGCCAGCAGCTCGAGACAAGGGGGTAGCGGGAGCCACGAGCAGTACTTC
CASSSRQGGSGSHEQYF
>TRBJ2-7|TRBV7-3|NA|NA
TGTGCCAGCAGCTTAACGGCAGCACCCTCTTACGAGCAGTACTTC
CASSLTAAPSYEQYF
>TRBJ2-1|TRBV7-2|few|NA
TGTGCCAGCAGTTTCTCAACATGGGCCGGGAATGAGCAGTTCTTC
CASSFSTWAGNEQFF
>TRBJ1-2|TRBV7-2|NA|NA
TGTGCCAGCAGCTTAACGAGGGGTAGTGGCTACACCTTC
CASSLTRGSGYTF
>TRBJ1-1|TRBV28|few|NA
TGTGCCAGCGTTGGCCGACAGCGGGCAAGCACTGAAGCTTTCTTT
CASVGRQRASTEAFF
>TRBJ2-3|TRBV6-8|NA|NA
TGTGCCAGCAGTTACAAGGGGGTGCTCACAGATACGCAGTATTTT
CASSYKGVLTDTQYF
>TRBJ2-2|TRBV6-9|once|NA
TGTGCCAGCACCAGACTAGTAAGAGCCGGGGAGCTGTTTTTT
CASTRLVRAGELFF
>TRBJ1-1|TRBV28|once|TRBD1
TGTGCCAGCAGTTACAGGGGCCGGGGGGGAGCTGAAGCTTTCTTT
CASSYRGRGGAEAFF
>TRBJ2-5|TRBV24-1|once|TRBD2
TGTGCCACCAGTGACCCTAGCGGAGGAAAAGAGACCCAGTACTTC
CATSDPSGGKETQYF
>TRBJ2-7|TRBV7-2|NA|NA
TGTGCCAGCAGCTTAGATTTATATGGGTCCTGGGATACGCAGTACTTC
CASSLDLYGSWDTQYF
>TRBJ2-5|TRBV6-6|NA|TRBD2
TGTGCCAGCAGTACTAGCGGGGGGTGGGAGACCCAGTACTTC
CASSTSGGWETQYF
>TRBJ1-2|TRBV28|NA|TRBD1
TGTGCCAGCAAGGTTGGGGACAGGGATTATGGCTACACCTTC
CASKVGDRDYGYTF
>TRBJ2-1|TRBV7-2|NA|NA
TGTGCCAGCAGCTTAGGAGGGGTAGTGGCCTACAATGAGCAGTTCTTC
CASSLGGVVAYNEQFF
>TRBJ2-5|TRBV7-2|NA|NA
TGTGCCAGCAGTCTACGCCGGGGGGCACCCCAGGGAGGCCAGTACTTC
CASSLRRGAPQGGQYF
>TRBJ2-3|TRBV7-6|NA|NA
TGTGCCAGCAGCCCGGTTTACAGGGTTGATACGCAGTATTTT
CASSPVYRVDTQYF
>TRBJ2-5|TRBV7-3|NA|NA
TGTGCCAGCAGCCAGGGAGGGGGAAAAGAGACCCAGTACTTC
CASSQGGGKETQYF
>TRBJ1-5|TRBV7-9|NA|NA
TGTGCCAGCAGCTTAGAACCAGGGGGCAATCAGCCCCAGCATTTT
CASSLEPGGNQPQHF
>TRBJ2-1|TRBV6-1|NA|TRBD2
TGTGCCAGTAGCGGGAGAGGCTACAATGAGCAGTTCTTC
CASSGRGYNEQFF
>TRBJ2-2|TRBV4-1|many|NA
TGCGCCAGCAGCCAAGTCTCTGGGAGCGGATACACCGGGGAGCTGTTTTTT
CASSQVSGSGYTGELFF
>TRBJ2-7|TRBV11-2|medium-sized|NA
TGTGCCAGCACCCCGGGGCGCACCTACGAGCAGTACTTC
CASTPGRTYEQYF
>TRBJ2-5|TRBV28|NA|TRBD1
TGTGCCAGCAGTTTTGCCGGGACAGGGTTGCAAGAGACCCAGTACTTC
CASSFAGTGLQETQYF
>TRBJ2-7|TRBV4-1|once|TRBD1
TGCGCCAGCAGCCAAGAGGCTGATACAGGGGTCCGATACGAGCAGTACTTC
CASSQEADTGVRYEQYF
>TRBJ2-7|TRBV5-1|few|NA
TGCGCCAGCGGCCCGGAGTTCTACGAGCAGTACTTC
CASGPEFYEQYF
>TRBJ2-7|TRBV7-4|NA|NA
TGTGCCAGCAGTTTCAATACAGGGACCTACGAGCAGTACTTC
CASSFNTGTYEQYF
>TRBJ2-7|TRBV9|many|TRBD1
TGTGCCAGCAGCGTAAGTTGGGACAGGGCCTACGAGCAGTACTTC
CASSVSWDRAYEQYF
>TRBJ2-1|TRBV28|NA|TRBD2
TGTGCCAGCGTAGCGGGAGTGCTAACCTACAATGAGCAGTTCTTC
CASVAGVLTYNEQFF
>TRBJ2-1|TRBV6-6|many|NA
TGTGCCAGCAGTTACTCGCCAGCGGCGAATGAGCAGTTCTTC
CASSYSPAANEQFF
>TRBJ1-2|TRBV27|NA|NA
TGTGCCAGCAGTTTATTGGGACACCCTAACTATGGCTACACCTTC
CASSLLGHPNYGYTF
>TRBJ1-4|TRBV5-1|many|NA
TGCGCCAGCAGCTTGGGTATACAGGCCATTAATGAAAAACTGTTTTTT
CASSLGIQAINEKLFF
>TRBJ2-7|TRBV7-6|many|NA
TGTGCCAGCAGCTTAGTTCTAAGCTACGAGCAGTACTTC
CASSLVLSYEQYF
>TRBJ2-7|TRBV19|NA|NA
TGTGCCAGTAGTGGAAAGGGGACAACGCTAGGCTCCTACGAGCAGTACTTC
CASSGKGTTLGSYEQYF
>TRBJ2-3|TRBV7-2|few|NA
TGTGCCAGCAGCGCCAGGACTGGCACAGATACGCAGTATTTT
CASSARTGTDTQYF
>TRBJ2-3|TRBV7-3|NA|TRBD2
TGTGCCAGCAGCCCCCGGAGTCCTAGAACACGTGCGGGGGTCACAGATACGCAGTATTTT
CASSPRSPRTRAGVTDTQYF
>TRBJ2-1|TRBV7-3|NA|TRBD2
TGTGCCAGCAGCCCTCAAATAGCGGGACTTTACAATGAGCAGTTCTTC
CASSPQIAGLYNEQFF
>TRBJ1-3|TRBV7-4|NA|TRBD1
TGTGCCAGCAGCTCAGGACAGGGTGGAAACACCATATATTTT
CASSSGQGGNTIYF
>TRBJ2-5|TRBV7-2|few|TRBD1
TGTGCCAGCAGCCGGGACAGGACACAAGAGACCCAGTACTTC
CASSRDRTQETQYF